Included here is one T cell receptor beta chain sequence, with context. No antigen is known for it. The data were taken from a study of shared clonotypes between healthy human individuals. As defined, naive CD8 cells were CD45RO-negative and positively selected for CCR7, with terminally differentiated effector memory CD45RA+ cells excluded. Points from the study as a whole: Naive subsets generally had larger estimated richness than memory subsets. Clonotypes not shared had lower generation probabilities than those common to all four donors.

The table came from immunoSEQ multiplex PCR; TCRdb's copy has only in-frame clones and leaves some out. This sample has hundreds of thousands of clones, with just over 90% found just once. Trimming shortened V by 1 base and J by 2 bases, and 9 bases separated the two germline ends. Germline-derived CDR1 and CDR2 are SEHNR and FQNEAQ (reference sequence). CDR3 length: 14 residues. The sequence was collected from a man aged 25-45 years in good health. The V call is TRBV7-9, the J call TRBJ2-7; D is unresolved. The sequencing input was naive CD8+ T cells sorted from blood. The CDR3 is CASSLETNAYEQYF. CDR3 nucleotides: TGTGCCAGCAGCTTAGAAACTAATGCCTACGAGCAGTACTTC.